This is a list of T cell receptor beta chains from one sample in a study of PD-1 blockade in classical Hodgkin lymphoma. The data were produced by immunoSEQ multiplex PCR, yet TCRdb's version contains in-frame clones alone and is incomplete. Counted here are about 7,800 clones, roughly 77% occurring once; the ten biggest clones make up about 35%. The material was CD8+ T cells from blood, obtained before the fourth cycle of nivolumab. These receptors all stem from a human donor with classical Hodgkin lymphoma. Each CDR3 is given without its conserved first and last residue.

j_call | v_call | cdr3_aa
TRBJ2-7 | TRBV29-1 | VVGGGREQY
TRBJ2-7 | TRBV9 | ASSGTGYEQY
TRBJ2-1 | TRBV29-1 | SVPTGVYNEQF
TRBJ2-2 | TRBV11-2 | ASSLPGTSENTGELF
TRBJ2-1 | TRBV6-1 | ASYPELADNEQF
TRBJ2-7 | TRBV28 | ASSSIYFTSQGADDEQY
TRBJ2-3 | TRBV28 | ASTGTSGIDRSTDTQY
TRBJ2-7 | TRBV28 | ASSRPGTGTYEQY
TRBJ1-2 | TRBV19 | ASSIVNSYGYT
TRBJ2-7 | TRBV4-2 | ASSLGASDEQY
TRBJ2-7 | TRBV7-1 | ASSLVAGAINEQY
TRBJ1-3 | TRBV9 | ASSVEGNTIY
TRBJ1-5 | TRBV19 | ASSLIQGPSNQPQH
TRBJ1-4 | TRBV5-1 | ASSSLVRFEKLF
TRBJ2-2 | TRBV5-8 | ASSGTGITGELF
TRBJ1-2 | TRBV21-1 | ASSGQGKVGYT
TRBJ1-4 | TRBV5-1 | ASSLGRGEGMKKLF
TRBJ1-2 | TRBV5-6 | ASSLGQGNGYT
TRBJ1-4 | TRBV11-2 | ASSLGTANEKLF
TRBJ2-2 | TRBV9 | ASSVFDWVANTGELF
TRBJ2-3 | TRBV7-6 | ASKTGDTQY
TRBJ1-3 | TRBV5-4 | ASSLGSGSGNTIY
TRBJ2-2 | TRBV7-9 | ASSLLAGLAGELF
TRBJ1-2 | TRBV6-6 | ASSYRRDSTYGYT
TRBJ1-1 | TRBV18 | ASSETGLNTEAF
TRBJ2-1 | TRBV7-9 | AAGGAPSYNEQF
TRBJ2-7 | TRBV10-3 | AISVGLAAGSGEQY
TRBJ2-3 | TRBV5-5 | ASSPEVGTDTQY
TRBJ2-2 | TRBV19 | ASSTSGLPGELF
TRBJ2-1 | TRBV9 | ASSVDLGSVLGVSYNEQF
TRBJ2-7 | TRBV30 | AWSAGTGSYEQY
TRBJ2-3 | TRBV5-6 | ASSLAQGGQY
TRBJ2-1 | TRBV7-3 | ASSLYPPGVWRFPNNEQF
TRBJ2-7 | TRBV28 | ASSSGTADYEQY
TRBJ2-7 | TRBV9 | ASSVGGEPYEQY
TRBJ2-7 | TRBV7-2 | ASSSSQRYEQY
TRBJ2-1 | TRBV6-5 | ASQYKVSYNEQF
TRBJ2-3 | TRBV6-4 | ASSAYGGTDTQY
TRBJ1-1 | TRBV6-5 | ASSSYRYAEAF
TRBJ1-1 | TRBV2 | ASSAWTRNTEAF
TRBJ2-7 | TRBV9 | ASSVSGTGVNEQY
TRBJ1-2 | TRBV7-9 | ASSPGTGSFYGYT
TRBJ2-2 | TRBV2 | ASSANRELF
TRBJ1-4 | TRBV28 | ASSSDRVDEKLF